Below, 15 T cell receptor beta chains from the same sample are listed, as sequenced in a study of radiotherapy plus CTLA-4 blockade in lung cancer. Only in-frame clones appear in the TCRdb table, and some are missing; sequencing was by immunoSEQ multiplex PCR. The table has tens of thousands of clones, over 70% seen once; the top ten hold 3.5% to 4%. The sample in question was peripheral blood, obtained from a patient treated with radiotherapy plus ipilimumab. These receptors were obtained from a human donor with non-small cell lung cancer who had a partial response to radiotherapy plus ipilimumab.

In the case of this clone: Distinct nucleotide sequences in the sample also encode this CDR3. The chain carries TRBV27 and TRBJ2-7; D ambiguous. CDR1 is MNHEY and CDR2 is SMNVEV in the germline V gene (reference sequence). The CDR3 loop spans 12 amino acids. The V end was cut by 5 bases, the J end by 7 bases, with 12 bases between. The CDR3 region is CASSLPGGEQYF. CDR3 bases: TGTGCCAGCAGTCTCCCAGGTGGAGAGCAGTACTTC.

The rearrangement uses TRBV7-3 and TRBJ2-3; D is uncertain. The CDR3 is 14 residues long. V lost 4 bases, J lost 3 bases, and 11 bases lay in between. Germline V gene sequence: CDR1 SGHTA, CDR2 FQGTGA. CDR3 DNA: TGTGCCAGCAGCTCCTCGTCCACTACAGATACGCAGTATTTT. Protein product: CASSSSSTTDTQYF. The full variable domain, its missing parts supplied by reference TRBV7-3 and TRBJ2-3, is GAGVSQTPSNKVTEKGKYVELRCDPISGHTALYWYRQSLGQGPEFLIYFQGTGAADDSGLPNDRFFAVRPEGSVSTLKIQRTERGDSAVYLCASSSSSTTDTQYFGPGTRLTVL.

The V and J genes are TRBV27 and TRBJ2-3, with TRBD1 matching 10 bases. Germline V gene lookup returns CDR1 MNHEY and CDR2 SMNVEV (reference sequence). With 6 bases clipped from V and 6 bases from J, the junction kept 9 bases outside the gene matches. The CDR3 totals 15 residues. Here the CDR3 reads CASSPRQGAWDTQYF. The CDR3 DNA reads as TGTGCCAGCAGCCCTAGACAGGGGGCGTGGGATACGCAGTATTTT.

This chain joins TRBV9 and TRBJ1-1; tentative D call: TRBD1 (6 bases). Germline-derived CDR1 and CDR2 are SGDLS and YYNGEE. Trimming took 5 bases from V and 4 from J, leaving 12 bases between them. The CDR3 spans 13 residues. The CDR3 DNA follows: TGTGCCAGCAGTGCAGGGGTCTTCACTGAAGCTTTCTTT. Its protein is CASSAGVFTEAFF.

The chain combines TRBV9 with TRBJ2-6; the match to TRBD1 covers 10 bases. Germline CDR1 and CDR2: SGDLS and YYNGEE. J lost 0 bases, V lost 0 bases, and 6 bases had no gene match. The CDR3 has 19 residues. The CDR3 loop reads CASSVDYRTGGSGANVLTF. CDR3 bases: TGTGCCAGCAGCGTAGATTACAGGACAGGGGGCTCTGGGGCCAACGTCCTGACTTTC. The variable domain in full, with the rest retrieved from reference TRBV9 and TRBJ2-6, is DSGVTQTPKHLITATGQRVTLRCSPRSGDLSVYWYQQSLDQGLQFLIQYYNGEERAKGNILERFSAQQFPDLHSELNLSSLELGDSALYFCASSVDYRTGGSGANVLTFGAGSRLTVL.

The genes are TRBV5-5 and TRBJ2-7; 7 bases align to TRBD1. CDR3 length: 16 amino acids. Germline values: CDR1 SGHKS, CDR2 YYEKEE (reference sequence). The ends lost 0 bases at V and 5 bases at J; junction bases unmatched: 11. CDR3 coding DNA: TGTGCCAGCAGCTTGGATATTGGCAGGGGGTGGGACGAGCAGTACTTC. Protein product: CASSLDIGRGWDEQYF.

This rearrangement joins TRBV5-4 to TRBJ2-7; possible D gene TRBD1, 5 bases. This CDR3 comprises 15 residues. Germline-derived CDR1 and CDR2 are SGHNT and YYREEE (reference sequence). Trimming cost V 0 bases and J 0 bases, with 10 bases left between them. The CDR3 DNA reads TGTGCCAGCAGCTTGGGGGGTGACAGCTCCTACGAGCAGTACTTC. It encodes CASSLGGDSSYEQYF.

The V gene is TRBV6-5, the J gene TRBJ2-5; 8 bases align to TRBD1. The CDR3 loop spans 15 amino acids. Germline assignment: CDR1 MNHEY and CDR2 SVGAGI. V shed 0 bases and J 4 bases; nucleotides not matched to a gene: 4. In DNA form, the CDR3 reads TGTGCCAGCAGTTACTCGACAGGGGATGGAGAGACCCAGTACTTC. It yields the protein CASSYSTGDGETQYF.

The chain joins TRBV2 to TRBJ2-7; a possible D gene is TRBD1 (6 bases). CDR3 size: 14 residues. Trimming removed 6 bases at V and 0 bases at J, with 12 bases between. CDR1 and CDR2 (germline): SNHLY, FYNNEI. The CDR3 sequence: CASRARGSSYEQYF. CDR3 DNA: TGTGCCAGCAGGGCAAGGGGGAGCTCCTACGAGCAGTACTTC.

The chain has TRBV5-8 and TRBJ1-5; no firm D call. V was cut by 1 base and J by 6 bases, with 8 bases left in between. The germline V gene has CDR1 SGHTS and CDR2 YDEGEE. This CDR3 is 13 amino acids long. For the CDR3, the DNA is TGTGCCAGCAGCTTGAATCGGGGTCAGCCCCAGCATTTT. Amino acid sequence: CASSLNRGQPQHF.

V is TRBV5-1 and J is TRBJ2-5; D perhaps matches TRBD2 (5 bases). Trimming shortened V by 0 bases and J by 0 bases, and 12 bases separated the two germline ends. The CDR3 runs 16 residues. Germline V gives CDR1 SGHRS, CDR2 YFSETQ. The CDR3 DNA reads TGCGCCAGCAGCTTGGGAGGGTTTCCCGACCAAGAGACCCAGTACTTC. Translated, it gives CASSLGGFPDQETQYF. The complete variable domain, with remaining parts taken from reference TRBV5-1 and TRBJ2-5, reads KAGVTQTPRYLIKTRGQQVTLSCSPISGHRSVSWYQQTPGQGLQFLFEYFSETQRNKGNFPGRFSGRQFSNSRSEMNVSTLELGDSALYLCASSLGGFPDQETQYFGPGTRLLVL.

The chain uses TRBV10-3 and TRBJ2-2; 9 nucleotides match TRBD1. CDR3 length: 17 residues. With 3 bases clipped from V and 7 bases from J, the junction kept 12 bases outside the gene matches. Germline loops: CDR1 ENHRY, CDR2 SYGVKD. CDR3 amino acids: CAISDPARQGVYGELFF. As DNA, the CDR3 is TGTGCCATCAGTGACCCTGCTAGACAGGGGGTTTACGGGGAGCTGTTTTTT.

The rearrangement joins TRBV6-5 to TRBJ1-4; the D is unclear. Germline loops: CDR1 MNHEY, CDR2 SVGAGI. The CDR3 spans 15 residues. V was trimmed by 0 bases and J by 5 bases, leaving 10 bases between them. This CDR3 reads CASSYSRLGNEKLFF. Written as DNA, the CDR3 is TGTGCCAGCAGTTACTCGAGGCTCGGGAATGAAAAACTGTTTTTT.

The V call is TRBV4-1, the J call TRBJ2-7; possible D gene TRBD2, 6 bases. Trimming stripped 4 bases from V and 4 bases from J, with 17 bases between. Germline CDR1 is MGHRA and CDR2 is YSYEKL. The CDR3 runs to 15 residues. The DNA for the CDR3 is TGCGCCAGCAGCCCGAGCGTGCTAGCGATATACGAGCAGTACTTC. This encodes CASSPSVLAIYEQYF.

In this sample, this clone turned up a few times. The germline gene is not matched at one end of the junction; a read error may be the cause. This chain connects TRBV6-4 to TRBJ2-1; 7 bases match TRBD1. Germline CDR1 reads MRHNA; CDR2 reads SNTAGT. There are 13 residues in the CDR3. The CDR3 loop reads CASSPGGISSKVF. CDR3 DNA: TGTGCCAGCAGCCCAGGGGGTATATCCAGTAAGGTCTTC.